This TCR beta chain was identified in a study of low-dose radiotherapy and immunotherapy resistance in tumors. Priming of first-strand cDNA relied on TRAV- and TRBV-specific primers (covering alpha and beta chains). Amplification of TCRs used a constant-region primer and V-primer adapter for about 19 PCR cycles. TCRdb reanalysed the reads using MiXCR and keeps one entry per CDR3 protein. This repertoire shows more than 30,000 distinct CDR3 sequences, less than 65% found once; its top ten account for roughly 5%. As to this clonotype: Only one base separates this from a far larger clonotype, so it likely reflects a read error.

Time point in this sample: after trial treatment. Treatment defined: LDRT plus nivolumab, ipilimumab, low-dose cyclophosphamide and aspirin (RACIN trial). Donors received nivolumab, ipilimumab, aspirin, low-dose cyclophosphamide and low-dose radiotherapy. This CDR3 comprises 15 residues. Germline V gives CDR1 PRHDT, CDR2 FYEKMQ (reference sequence). Trimming removed 0 bases from V and 7 bases from J; junction bases left unmatched: 9. This clonotype was sampled from a male donor with gallbladder cancer. The rearrangement joins TRBV13 to TRBJ2-7; 7 bases map to TRBD1. Sequencing used PBMCs, obtained after low-dose radiotherapy plus immunotherapy. The CDR3 sequence is CASSLGGGQDNEQYF. In DNA form, the CDR3 reads TGTGCCAGCAGCTTAGGGGGCGGACAGGACAATGAGCAGTACTTC.